The 6 T cell receptor beta chains below were found in one sample sequenced in a study of T cells after yellow fever vaccination (dated by TCRdb to between 2018 and 2020). According to the study, the label for this sample's treatment or condition signals: live attenuated yellow fever vaccine strain. The library was prepared using 5' RACE. TCRdb names Illumina NovaSeq 6000 as the instrument used. TCRdb reprocessed the public reads (quality trimming at Q25 with fastp, clone calling with MiXCR) and kept in-frame beta chains. Duplicate CDR3 protein sequences are folded into a single record with the most common DNA and genes. Within this sample are more than 300,000 distinct CDR3 sequences, with about 10% of them counted one time only. The top ten constitute about 3% of the sample. The material sequenced was CD4+ T cells sorted from PBMCs, taken 45 days after the yellow fever booster vaccination. The receptors originated from a man between 18 and 35 years old who received the YFV17D yellow fever vaccine.

The table lists this clonotype with a few counts. This chain joins TRBV6-5 and TRBJ2-4, with 8 bases lining up with TRBD1. This CDR3 is 15 amino acids long. CDR1 MNHEY and CDR2 SVGAGI come from the germline V gene. The J segment lost 4 bases and the V segment lost 5 bases, leaving 7 bases of the junction unmatched. The CDR3 region has the DNA TGTGCCAGCAGTCAAGGACAGGGAGTAAAAAACATTCAGTACTTC. Translation: CASSQGQGVKNIQYF.

The genes are TRBV14 and TRBJ2-2; D is ambiguous. The CDR3 spans 13 residues. With 5 bases removed from V and 6 bases from J, the gap between germline ends came to 10 bases. Germline V gives CDR1 SGHDN, CDR2 FVKESK. CDR3 coding DNA: TGTGCCAGCAGCGGACGGTTATCCGGGGAGCTGTTTTTT. Translation gives CASSGRLSGELFF.

Only a few counts were recorded for this clonotype. The chain links TRBV5-8 to TRBJ2-1; D remains unclear. Trimming left V 2 bases short and J 8 bases short, with 5 bases between. Germline loops: CDR1 SGHTS, CDR2 YDEGEE. The CDR3 length is 11 residues. This chain's CDR3 is CASSLIYEQFF. For the CDR3, the DNA is TGTGCCAGCAGCTTAATATATGAGCAGTTCTTC.

The genes are TRBV7-9 and TRBJ1-5, with D hard to call. Germline loops: CDR1 SEHNR, CDR2 FQNEAQ (reference sequence). This CDR3 has 16 residues. Trimming pared 1 base from V and 3 bases from J, leaving 13 bases between. CDR3 sequence reads: CASSLGSSGFNQPQHF. Here the CDR3 DNA reads TGTGCCAGCAGCTTAGGCTCGTCTGGATTCAATCAGCCCCAGCATTTT.

This clonotype was found many times. V and J are TRBV7-2 and TRBJ2-1, with D tentatively TRBD2 (7 bases). The CDR3 length is 14 residues. Trimming took 6 bases from V and 7 from J, leaving 16 bases between them. From germline, CDR1 is SGHTA and CDR2 FQGNSA. The CDR3 spells CASSPGGALNEQFF. CDR3 in DNA: TGTGCCAGCAGTCCTGGGGGGGCGCTGAATGAGCAGTTCTTC.

CDR3 sequence (DNA): TGCAGTGCTAGAGGGGGCGCAGGGGCCTACACCGGGGAGCTGTTTTTT. Residues: CSARGGAGAYTGELFF. V gene TRBV20-1 combines with J gene TRBJ2-2; maybe TRBD1 (6 bases). The CDR3 covers 16 residues. V lost 1 base and J 3 bases, leaving 15 bases between the germline ends. Germline V gives CDR1 DFQATT, CDR2 SNEGSKA (reference sequence).